These T cell receptor beta chains were read from a single sample in a study of CD8 T cells in Susac syndrome. TCRdb reprocessed the immunoSEQ multiplex PCR reads via MiXCR and lists one record per CDR3 protein. The data show 120,000 or so distinct CDR3 sequences, around 94% seen once. The source material was CD8+ T cells from PBMCs. These TCRs come from a human donor with Susac syndrome. Both conserved end residues are part of each CDR3. The D gene is left open where the match is weak. Only some rows state a clone size, as once, few, many or a class for expanded clones.

>TRBJ1-5|TRBD1|-|TRBV28
CASSQTGEGQPQHF
TGTGCCAGCAGTCAAACAGGGGAGGGTCAGCCCCAGCATTTT
>TRBJ2-1|-|once|TRBV4-1
CASSQPPREEDYNEQFF
TGCGCCAGCAGCCAACCCCCGAGGGAGGAGGACTACAATGAGCAGTTCTTC
>TRBJ2-1|-|-|TRBV20-1
CSAPRGPAYNEQFF
TGCAGTGCTCCCAGGGGTCCGGCCTACAATGAGCAGTTCTTC
>TRBJ2-1|TRBD2|-|TRBV6-4
CASSILAGGPGNEQFF
TGTGCCAGCAGTATACTAGCGGGGGGGCCGGGGAATGAGCAGTTCTTC
>TRBJ2-3|TRBD2|-|TRBV30
CAWSWVAGPTDTQYF
TGTGCCTGGAGCTGGGTAGCGGGCCCCACAGATACGCAGTATTTT
>TRBJ2-1|TRBD2|-|TRBV7-9
CASSSREVAGGSEQFF
TGTGCCAGCAGCTCCCGCGAGGTAGCGGGAGGCAGTGAGCAGTTCTTC
>TRBJ2-7|-|-|TRBV20-1
CSASSREPYEQYF
TGCAGTGCTAGTAGCAGGGAGCCCTACGAGCAGTACTTC
>TRBJ1-2|-|-|TRBV10-3
CAISEGINLNYGYTF
TGTGCCATCAGTGAGGGGATAAACCTGAATTATGGCTACACCTTC
>TRBJ1-2|-|-|TRBV7-6
CASSFGSRYGYTF
TGTGCCAGCAGCTTTGGCAGTCGCTATGGCTACACCTTC
>TRBJ1-1|-|-|TRBV13
CASSLVFAQAAEAFF
TGTGCCAGCAGCTTAGTATTTGCCCAGGCCGCTGAAGCTTTCTTT
>TRBJ1-2|-|few|TRBV4-1
CASSSTRGGFYGYTF
TGCGCCAGCAGCTCCACTAGGGGGGGATTCTATGGCTACACCTTC
>TRBJ1-6|-|once|TRBV27
CASRWNRVSPLHF
TGTGCCAGCCGCTGGAACAGGGTTTCACCCCTCCACTTT
>TRBJ2-1|TRBD1|once|TRBV5-8
CASSFLFVDRGYNEQFF
TGTGCCAGCAGCTTTCTTTTCGTGGACAGGGGCTACAATGAGCAGTTCTTC
>TRBJ2-5|-|-|TRBV4-1
CASSQDKTRQETQYF
TGCGCCAGCAGCCAAGACAAGACCCGACAAGAGACCCAGTACTTC
>TRBJ2-7|TRBD1|-|TRBV5-6
CASSSDREVAYEQYF
TGTGCCAGCAGCTCGGACAGGGAGGTCGCCTACGAGCAGTACTTC
>TRBJ1-2|-|-|TRBV15
CATSRDFMEGTSWGYTF
TGTGCCACCAGCAGAGATTTCATGGAGGGGACATCGTGGGGCTACACCTTC
>TRBJ2-1|-|-|TRBV12-3/TRBV12-4
CASRGSGREEFF
TGTGCCAGCAGAGGTTCTGGTAGGGAAGAGTTCTTC
>TRBJ2-1|TRBD2|-|TRBV7-8
CASSLAGGLAGDNEQFF
TGTGCCAGCAGCTTAGCGGGGGGACTAGCGGGGGACAATGAGCAGTTCTTC
>TRBJ1-2|TRBD1|-|TRBV27
CASSTTGTGFYGYTF
TGTGCCAGCAGTACAACCGGGACAGGCTTCTATGGCTACACCTTC
>TRBJ2-1|TRBD1|-|TRBV27
CASSFGQGYEQFF
TGTGCCAGCAGTTTCGGACAGGGCTATGAGCAGTTCTTC
>TRBJ2-7|TRBD2|-|TRBV29-1
CSVIGGFEGYEQYF
TGCAGCGTTATCGGGGGGTTTGAAGGTTACGAGCAGTACTTC
>TRBJ2-3|-|-|TRBV12-3/TRBV12-4
CASRPWPADTQYF
TGTGCCAGCAGACCCTGGCCCGCAGATACGCAGTATTTT
>TRBJ2-7|-|-|TRBV4-1
CASSQEWTTTYEQYF
TGCGCCAGCAGCCAAGAATGGACTACCACCTACGAGCAGTACTTC
>TRBJ2-7|TRBD1|-|TRBV5-6
CASSRDSPYEQYF
TGTGCCAGCAGCCGGGACAGCCCCTACGAGCAGTACTTC
>TRBJ2-2|TRBD2|-|TRBV20-1
CSARAGGSDTGELFF
TGCAGTGCTAGAGCCGGCGGGAGCGACACCGGGGAGCTGTTTTTT
>TRBJ2-3|-|-|TRBV4-2
CASSQEVLAPTDTQYF
TGTGCCAGCAGCCAAGAGGTTCTAGCTCCCACAGATACGCAGTATTTT
>TRBJ1-5|-|once|TRBV27
CASSLRGDMQPQHF
TGTGCCAGCAGTTTGAGGGGAGACATGCAGCCCCAGCATTTT
>TRBJ2-2|-|-|TRBV18
CASSPSFAGKNTGELFF
TGTGCCAGCTCACCTTCATTCGCCGGGAAGAACACCGGGGAGCTGTTTTTT
>TRBJ2-1|-|-|TRBV15
CATSRDLGRYNNEQFF
TGTGCCACCAGCAGAGATTTGGGACGGTACAACAATGAGCAGTTCTTC
>TRBJ2-7|TRBD1|-|TRBV27
CATGGAPYEQYF
TGTGCCACAGGGGGTGCCCCGTACGAGCAGTACTTC
>TRBJ1-1|-|-|TRBV11-2
CASSPPGAFTEAFF
TGTGCCAGCAGCCCGCCAGGGGCTTTCACTGAAGCTTTCTTT
>TRBJ2-7|TRBD2|-|TRBV7-2
CASSSWTSGREQYF
TGTGCCAGCAGCTCGTGGACTAGCGGGCGGGAGCAGTACTTC
>TRBJ1-4|-|-|TRBV5-6
CASSLEGRTARKLFF
TGTGCCAGCAGCTTGGAGGGCAGGACCGCGAGAAAACTGTTTTTT
>TRBJ2-1|-|-|TRBV20-1
CSADESSYNEQFF
TGCAGTGCAGACGAGAGCTCCTACAATGAGCAGTTCTTC
>TRBJ1-1|-|-|TRBV29-1
CSVEVSRVVRTEAFF
TGCAGCGTTGAAGTTTCCCGGGTTGTTCGCACTGAAGCTTTCTTT